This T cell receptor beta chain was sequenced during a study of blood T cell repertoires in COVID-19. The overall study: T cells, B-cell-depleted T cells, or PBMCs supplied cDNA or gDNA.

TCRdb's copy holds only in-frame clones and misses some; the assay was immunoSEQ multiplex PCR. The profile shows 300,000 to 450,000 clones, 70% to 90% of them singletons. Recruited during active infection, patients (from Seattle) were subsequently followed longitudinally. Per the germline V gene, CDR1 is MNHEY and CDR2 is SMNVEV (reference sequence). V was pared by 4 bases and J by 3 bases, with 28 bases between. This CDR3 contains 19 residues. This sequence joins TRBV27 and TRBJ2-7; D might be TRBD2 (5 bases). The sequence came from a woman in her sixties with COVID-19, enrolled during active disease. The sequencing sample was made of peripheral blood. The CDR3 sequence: CASSSPRRAGEGRSYEQYF. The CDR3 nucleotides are TGTGCCAGCAGTTCCCCTCGAAGGGCAGGAGAGGGTCGTAGCTACGAGCAGTACTTC.